This entry features one T cell receptor beta chain sequence. The record originates from a study of cytomegalovirus exposure and HLA in healthy donors. PCR involved 60 Vbeta and 13 Jbeta primers. The protocol was immunoSEQ multiplex PCR, while the TCRdb copy is restricted to in-frame clones and leaves out a portion. The table lists roughly 100,000 clones, approximately 80% of them singletons. The specimen sequenced was PBMCs. This receptor was obtained from a middle-aged woman in good health and CMV-seronegative.

CDR3 residues: CASSLRRARYNEQFF. CDR3 in DNA: TGTGCCAGCAGCTTAAGGAGGGCGAGGTACAATGAGCAGTTCTTC. The chain couples TRBV7-3 to TRBJ2-1, with D perhaps TRBD2 (6 bases). The CDR3 totals 15 residues. V was pared by 1 base and J by 4 bases, with 11 bases between. Germline values: CDR1 SGHTA, CDR2 FQGTGA.